Each of the 13 T cell receptor beta chains below was sequenced from the same sample in a study of neoadjuvant anti-PD-1 for oral cavity cancer. Method: immunoSEQ multiplex PCR; TCRdb's copy keeps in-frame clones and lacks some. The data contain approximately 10,000 clones, about three fifths of them singletons. The sample's time point: after neoadjuvant nivolumab, at surgical resection. The starting material was PBMCs, obtained after nivolumab (anti-PD-1) treatment. Every receptor here comes from a person aged 40 to 85 with oral cavity squamous cell carcinoma.

The genes are TRBV10-3 and TRBJ2-2; D call uncertain. CDR1 and CDR2 from the germline V gene are ENHRY and SYGVKD. V was clipped by 4 bases and J by 4 bases, with 13 bases between them. The CDR3 totals 15 residues. The CDR3 sequence: CAISGPRVLTGELFF. In nucleotides, the CDR3 is TGTGCCATCAGTGGCCCAAGGGTCCTCACCGGGGAGCTGTTTTTT.

This clone was found once. The CDR3 DNA reads as TGCGCCAGCAGCTTGGACAGGGGCACAGATACGCAGTATTTT. It specifies CASSLDRGTDTQYF. The chain couples TRBV5-1 to TRBJ2-3; D might be TRBD1 (6 bases). Germline lookup yields CDR1 SGHRS and CDR2 YFSETQ. CDR3 length equals 14 residues. Trimming pared 0 bases from V and 1 base from J, leaving 6 bases between.

CDR3 nucleotide sequence: TGTGCCAGTAGCCCCGGGTTTGCGGGGCTGAATGGCTACACCTTC. Translating gives CASSPGFAGLNGYTF. The chain carries TRBV19 and TRBJ1-2; D may be TRBD1 (5 bases). Germline values: CDR1 LNHDA, CDR2 SQIVND (reference sequence). Trimming took off 6 bases at V and 6 bases at J, with 20 bases between the two ends. The CDR3 is 15 amino acids. Based on the CDR3 plus reference TRBV19 and TRBJ1-2, the full variable domain is DGGITQSPKYLFRKEGQNVTLSCEQNLNHDAMYWYRQDPGQGLRLIYYSQIVNDFQKGDIAEGYSVSREKKESFPLTVTSAQKNPTAFYLCASSPGFAGLNGYTFGSGTRLTVV.

This chain joins TRBV27 and TRBJ2-1; tentatively, D is TRBD2 (7 bases). Trimming removed 5 bases from V and 9 bases from J, with 20 bases in between. CDR1 is MNHEY, CDR2 SMNVEV, per germline (reference sequence). This CDR3 is 15 amino acids long. The CDR3 region is CASSPGGSLRGEQFF. CDR3 bases: TGTGCCAGCAGTCCGGGGGGCAGTCTGCGGGGTGAGCAGTTCTTC.

The chain combines TRBV5-1 with TRBJ2-7; D not certain. Trimming took 4 bases from V and 1 from J, leaving 12 bases between them. CDR1 and CDR2 from the germline V gene are SGHRS and YFSETQ. The CDR3 consists of 14 residues. This CDR3 is CASSADTVSYEQYF. As DNA, the CDR3 is TGCGCCAGCAGCGCAGACACAGTTTCCTACGAGCAGTACTTC.

This clone is a singleton in its sample. The chain couples TRBV6-5 to TRBJ2-7; 7 bases agree with TRBD2. The J segment lost 0 bases and the V segment lost 8 bases, leaving 10 bases of the junction unmatched. The CDR3 totals 15 residues. From germline, CDR1 is MNHEY and CDR2 SVGAGI. As DNA, the CDR3 is TGTGCCAGCTCCCTGACTAGCACTTTCTCCTACGAGCAGTACTTC. This translates into CASSLTSTFSYEQYF.

A single count supports this clone. The chain combines TRBV7-3 with TRBJ2-1; D unresolved. CDR1 is SGHTA and CDR2 is FQGTGA in the germline V gene. The CDR3 sequence is 13 residues long. The V gene lost 0 bases and the J gene lost 5 bases, with 5 bases spanning the gap. CDR3 loop: CASSLTDDNEQFF. DNA for the CDR3: TGTGCCAGCAGCTTAACAGACGACAATGAGCAGTTCTTC.

CDR3 bases: TGCAGCGTCCGACGGTCCACAGATACGCAGTATTTT. Protein: CSVRRSTDTQYF. The chain joins TRBV29-1 to TRBJ2-3; no clear D. This CDR3 contains 12 residues. The germline V gene encodes CDR1 SQVTM and CDR2 ANQGSEA. Between the trimmed V and J ends, which lost 6 bases and 2 bases, there was a span of 9 bases.

The chain combines TRBV9 with TRBJ1-1; a possible D gene is TRBD1 (6 bases). The CDR3 has 18 amino acids. CDR1 is SGDLS, CDR2 YYNGEE, per germline. V lost 2 bases and J lost 3, with 23 bases in between. For the CDR3, the DNA is TGTGCCAGCAGCGTCGGCAGGGGCGGGGGTGAATTAGACACTGAAGCTTTCTTT. Translation gives CASSVGRGGGELDTEAFF.

The rearrangement uses TRBV10-2 and TRBJ2-3; TRBD2 agrees at 11 bases. In germline, CDR1 is WSHSY, CDR2 SAAADI. Trimming took 5 bases from V and 7 from J; bases not matched to a gene: 8. The CDR3 totals 15 residues. CDR3 in amino acids: CASSLALAGVNTQYF. The CDR3 DNA reads as TGCGCCAGCAGTCTAGCACTAGCGGGAGTGAATACGCAGTATTTT.

This clone was picked up one time. The chain couples TRBV5-6 to TRBJ1-3; D is ambiguous. The CDR3 length is 17 residues. The V gene's germline CDR1 is SGHDT and CDR2 YYEEEE. V was trimmed by 2 bases and J by 0 bases, leaving 15 bases between them. The CDR3 loop reads CASSLSSDLSSGNTIYF. CDR3 DNA: TGTGCCAGCAGCTTATCTTCCGACCTGTCCTCTGGAAACACCATATATTTT.

This sequence joins TRBV19 and TRBJ1-5; D possibly corresponds to TRBD1 (6 bases). Germline CDR1 reads LNHDA; CDR2 reads SQIVND (reference sequence). The CDR3 length is 16 residues. Between the trimmed V and J ends, which lost 6 bases and 2 bases, there was a span of 17 bases. In DNA form, the CDR3 reads TGTGCCAGTAGGGGGTTCACAGGGATAGGCAATCAGCCCCAGCATTTT. It codes for CASRGFTGIGNQPQHF.

The chain links TRBV11-2 to TRBJ1-2, with D uncertain. This CDR3 has 12 amino acids. Germline assignment: CDR1 SGHAT and CDR2 FQNNGV. V was shortened by 7 bases and J by 7 bases, with 13 bases between the two germline ends. CDR3 residues: CASNPTYGGYTF. Written as DNA, the CDR3 is TGTGCCAGCAATCCTACGTACGGTGGCTACACCTTC.